This record covers a single TCR beta chain. The antigen is unknown. Relative to the germline gene, one junction end is altered; a read error may explain this. These data are taken from a study of OX40 agonist ivuxolimab in advanced cancers. Points from the study as a whole: Antigen specificity was not determined for the expanded peripheral T cells.

Method: immunoSEQ multiplex PCR; TCRdb's copy keeps in-frame clones and lacks some. The sample lists roughly 72,000 clones, 89% occurring once. This TCR was sampled from an adult with an advanced solid tumor such as melanoma, head and neck, liver or kidney cancer. The sequences come from CD4+ or CD8+ T cells sorted from blood, collected in a trial of the OX40 agonist ivuxolimab.

The chain's CDR3 is CASSPDGGKLFF. CDR3 bases: TGTGCCAGCAGCCCTGACGGCGGGAAGCTGTTTTTT. The J gene is TRBJ2-2, the V gene TRBV6-6, with D possibly TRBD2 on 6 matching bases. CDR3 size: 12 residues. Germline assignment: CDR1 MNHNY and CDR2 SVGAGI (reference sequence).